This TCR beta chain was documented in a study of cytomegalovirus exposure and HLA in healthy donors. Regarding the study as a whole: Most TCRs appeared rarely, but some public TCRs recurred in many donors. The authors later found HLA-associated TCR beta chains more clonally expanded than equally common others. Through in vitro validation, a few CMV-associated chains were shown to be specific for CMV antigens.

13 Jbeta primers and 60 Vbeta primers were used for the PCR. The method was immunoSEQ multiplex PCR; TCRdb's version includes in-frame clones alone and lacks a portion of them. The profile covers approximately 70,000 clones, with less than 75% appearing a single time and approximately 7.6% taken by the ten largest. This clone was seen just once. The target antigen is unknown. Germline V CDR1 and CDR2: SEHNR, FQNEAQ (reference sequence). V lost 5 bases and J lost 1; bases outside the gene matches: 4. The CDR3 totals 15 residues. Source material: PBMCs. This chain links TRBV7-9 with TRBJ2-5, with 10 bases matching TRBD2. The sequence came from a man aged 40-49 years in good health and CMV-seropositive. This CDR3 reads CASSGLAEAQETQYF. In DNA, the CDR3 is TGTGCCAGCAGCGGACTAGCGGAGGCCCAAGAGACCCAGTACTTC.